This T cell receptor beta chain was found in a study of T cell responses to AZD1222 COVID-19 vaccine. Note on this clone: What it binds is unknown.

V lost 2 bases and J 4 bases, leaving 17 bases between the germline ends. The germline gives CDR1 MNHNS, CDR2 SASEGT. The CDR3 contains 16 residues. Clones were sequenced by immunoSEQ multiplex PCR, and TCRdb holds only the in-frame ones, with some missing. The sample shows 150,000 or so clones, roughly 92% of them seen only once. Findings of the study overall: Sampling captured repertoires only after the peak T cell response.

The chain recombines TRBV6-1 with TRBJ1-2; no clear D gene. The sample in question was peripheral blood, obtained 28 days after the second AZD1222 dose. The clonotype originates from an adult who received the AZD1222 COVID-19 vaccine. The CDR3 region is CASSEPGQALGYGYTF. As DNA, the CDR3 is TGTGCCAGCAGTGAACCTGGGCAGGCGTTAGGCTATGGCTACACCTTC.